This T cell receptor beta chain is drawn from a study of follicular helper T cells after annual influenza vaccination. Details on this clone: What it recognizes is unknown.

The study's findings and limits: ICOS+CD38+ cTfh clonality tracked population frequency, and its change tracked circulating plasmablast change.

The assay was immunoSEQ multiplex PCR, and TCRdb's table has in-frame clones only and misses some. This table holds roughly 1,300 clones, around 85% found once. Time point indicated: 2015-2016 season, pre-vaccination. Donors were community-dwelling with no influenza vaccine in the prior 6 months. V was pared by 1 base and J by 6 bases, with 3 bases of the junction left unmatched. The CDR3 loop spans 15 amino acids. CDR1 is LNHDA and CDR2 is SQIVND in the germline V gene (reference sequence). The sequencing used CXCR5+ CD38+ circulating T follicular helper cells from blood, collected on the day of influenza vaccination. Subset meaning: circulating Tfh, non-naive CD4+CXCR5+PD-1+ (ICOS+CD38+ or ICOS-CD38-). The chain employs TRBV19 and TRBJ1-6, with TRBD1 matching over 7 bases. The clonotype comes from an adult who received the influenza vaccine. The CDR3 is CASSIGNRGNSPLHF. CDR3 in DNA: TGTGCCAGTAGTATAGGGAACAGGGGTAATTCACCCCTCCACTTT.